This T cell receptor beta chain appears in the sequencing data of a study of regulatory T cells in long-lasting Graves disease. This clonotype was seen repeatedly, ten times or more. CDR3-region Arm-PCR and iRepertoire HTBI primers produced the TCR beta libraries. TCRdb re-derived calls from the multiplex PCR reads in MiXCR, one entry per CDR3 protein. Counted here are more than 450,000 distinct CDR3 sequences, around 12% occurring once; the ten biggest clones make up 8% to 10%. Per the germline V gene, CDR1 is SGDLS and CDR2 is YYNGEE. With 3 bases clipped from V and 3 bases from J, the junction kept 4 bases outside the gene matches. The CDR3 covers 16 residues. The time point is: newly diagnosed GD, antithyroid drugs for less than 3 months. After RNA was extracted from PBMCs, the TCR library was made from it. This sample was also put to use in a study of T cells in Graves' hyperthyroidism and ophthalmopathy.

The source is a woman younger than 45 with Graves disease. The sample consisted of peripheral blood mononuclear cells (PBMCs), taken at new diagnosis, from a patient treated with antithyroid drugs. The chain employs TRBV9 and TRBJ2-1, with TRBD2 identical over 12 bases. CDR3 bases: TGTGCCAGCAGCGGGGGACTAGCGGGTGTCTACAATGAGCAGTTCTTC. Translated: CASSGGLAGVYNEQFF.